This entry lists 23 T cell receptor beta chains sequenced from one sample in a study of regulatory T cells in long-lasting Graves disease. TCRdb reanalysed the reads using MiXCR and keeps one entry per CDR3 protein. The sample carries approximately 840 distinct CDR3 sequences, 75% to 85% recorded once. Generation of the TCR library employed RNA extracted from PBMCs. The specimen was peripheral blood mononuclear cells (PBMCs), collected with antithyroid drug treatment, in newly diagnosed or persistent Graves disease (not recorded which). These receptors were collected from a female donor with Graves disease.

This clonotype qualifies as hyperexpanded. The chain has TRBV19 and TRBJ2-7, with a tentative D call TRBD2 (6 bases). The CDR3 is 13 residues long. V was clipped by 1 base and J by 6 bases, with 10 bases between them. Germline assignment: CDR1 LNHDA and CDR2 SQIVND (reference sequence). The CDR3 coding sequence is TGTGCCAGTAGTATAGCCGGGGGTGGCGAGCAGTACTTC. Amino acids: CASSIAGGGEQYF.

This sequence joins TRBV12-3 or TRBV12-4 and TRBJ1-5, with 8 bases lining up with TRBD1. After removal of 5 bases from V and 7 bases from J, the junction contained 4 bases not matched to a gene. This CDR3 has 13 residues. CDR3: CASSGQGGQPQHF. The CDR3 nucleotides are TGTGCCAGCAGTGGACAGGGCGGGCAGCCCCAGCATTTT.

This sequence joins TRBV6-1 and TRBJ2-7; TRBD1 might be the D (5 bases). CDR3 length equals 13 residues. CDR1 is MNHNS and CDR2 is SASEGT in the germline V gene. V gave up 1 base and J gave up 1 base, with 5 bases separating them. This CDR3 reads CASSEEGSYEQYF. In DNA form, the CDR3 reads TGTGCCAGCAGTGAAGAGGGGTCCTACGAGCAGTACTTC.

The chain is built from TRBV6-1 and TRBJ2-3, with D unclear. Germline V gene sequence: CDR1 MNHNS, CDR2 SASEGT. The CDR3 sequence is 14 residues long. V lost 5 bases, J lost 1 base, and 10 bases lay in between. The CDR3 region has the DNA TGTGCCAGCAGTCAAGGGCTGGGCACAGATACGCAGTATTTT. As protein: CASSQGLGTDTQYF.

The chain recombines TRBV6-1 with TRBJ2-4; D ambiguous. Trimming stripped 1 base from V and 0 bases from J, with 4 bases between. Per the germline V gene, CDR1 is MNHNS and CDR2 is SASEGT. This CDR3 comprises 14 residues. In DNA form, the CDR3 reads TGTGCCAGCAGTGAAGATATAGCCAAAAACATTCAGTACTTC. As protein: CASSEDIAKNIQYF.

The CDR3, as DNA: TGCAGTGCTAGTCCCCGCTCCTCTGGAAACACCATATATTTT. Translated: CSASPRSSGNTIYF. The rearrangement joins TRBV20-1 to TRBJ1-3; unclear D gene. The CDR3 is made up of 14 amino acids. The V and J ends lost 3 bases and 0 bases respectively, with 9 bases between them. Germline CDR1 DFQATT, CDR2 SNEGSKA (reference sequence).

The V gene is TRBV4-2, the J gene TRBJ1-2; no clear D. V lost 4 bases and J lost 3, with 18 bases in between. This CDR3 region has 16 residues. CDR1 and CDR2 (germline): LGHNA, YNFKEQ. The CDR3 DNA sequence: TGTGCCAGCAGCCCCGTCAGTCGGGTGTCGGACTATGGCTACACCTTC. Translated, it gives CASSPVSRVSDYGYTF.

The chain joins TRBV2 to TRBJ2-3, with D possibly called TRBD1 or TRBD2 (5 bases each). The V end was cut by 4 bases, the J end by 2 bases, with 10 bases between. The length of the CDR3 is 14 residues. From germline, CDR1 is SNHLY and CDR2 FYNNEI. This CDR3 is CASSGGSHTDTQYF. The CDR3 DNA is TGTGCCAGCAGTGGGGGGTCACACACAGATACGCAGTATTTT.

This chain joins TRBV9 and TRBJ2-3, with D perhaps being TRBD1 or TRBD2 (6 bases each). CDR1 and CDR2 (germline): SGDLS, YYNGEE. Trimming stripped 0 bases from V and 6 bases from J, with 17 bases between. The CDR3 sequence is 16 residues long. The CDR3 nucleotides read TGTGCCAGCAGCGTAGAGGGGGGCAGGGTGGCTGATACGCAGTATTTT. Translated: CASSVEGGRVADTQYF.

The V and J genes are TRBV30 and TRBJ2-3, with D hard to call. Trimming shortened V by 0 bases and J by 6 bases, and 4 bases separated the two germline ends. This CDR3 spans 11 amino acids. Germline CDR1 and CDR2: GTSNPN and SVGIG (reference sequence). CDR3 coding DNA: TGTGCCTGGAGTGTCAGCGATACGCAGTATTTT. Translated: CAWSVSDTQYF.

This clonotype came up a few times. The rearrangement joins TRBV6-2 or TRBV6-3 to TRBJ1-5; D remains ambiguous. Trimming took 6 bases from V and 0 from J, leaving 21 bases between them. This CDR3 spans 18 amino acids. Germline V lookup: CDR1 MNHEY, CDR2 SVGEGT. The CDR3 loop is CASRLDPARTYSNQPQHF. For the CDR3, the DNA is TGTGCCAGCAGACTGGACCCGGCGAGAACGTATAGCAATCAGCCCCAGCATTTT.

This clonotype was observed a single time. V and J are TRBV7-9 and TRBJ1-5; D is unclear. CDR1 and CDR2 from the germline V gene are SEHNR and FQNEAQ (reference sequence). The CDR3 length is 12 residues. V lost 9 bases to trimming and J lost 3 bases, with 9 bases between them. CDR3 amino acids: CASQSDNQPQHF. CDR3 coding DNA: TGTGCCAGTCAGAGTGACAATCAGCCCCAGCATTTT.

This chain uses TRBV7-2 with TRBJ1-5; D is possibly TRBD1 (5 bases). The V end was cut by 1 base, the J end by 3 bases, with 10 bases between. The germline V gene has CDR1 SGHTA and CDR2 FQGNSA. There are 15 residues in the CDR3. The CDR3 sequence is CASSLGGTDNQPQHF. Here the CDR3 DNA reads TGTGCCAGCAGCTTAGGAGGGACTGACAATCAGCCCCAGCATTTT.

This clonotype was recorded a few times. Germline and junction disagree at one end, which may indicate a read error. V and J are TRBV20-1 and TRBJ1-2; the D gene is possibly TRBD1 (5 bases). Germline CDR1 reads DFQATT; CDR2 reads SNEGSKA (reference sequence). This CDR3 region has 12 residues. For the CDR3, the DNA is TGCAGTCCTAGGCTGACAGACTATGGCTACACCTTC. Translating gives CSPRLTDYGYTF.

The chain couples TRBV4-1 to TRBJ2-7; D not resolved. CDR3 length: 14 residues. Germline CDR1 is MGHRA and CDR2 is YSYEKL. The V end was cut by 2 bases, the J end by 1 base, with 9 bases between. CDR3 amino acids: CASSQILASYEQYF. The CDR3 DNA reads TGCGCCAGCAGCCAAATTCTGGCATCCTACGAGCAGTACTTC.

This chain joins TRBV7-2 and TRBJ2-1; D is perhaps TRBD2 (6 bases). Trimming cost V 1 base and J 8 bases, with 15 bases left between them. This CDR3 spans 15 amino acids. Germline CDR1 is SGHTA and CDR2 is FQGNSA. The CDR3 region has the DNA TGTGCCAGCAGCTTAGATCCGGCGCCTAGCGATGAGCAGTTCTTC. The encoded protein is CASSLDPAPSDEQFF.

The rearrangement joins TRBV11-2 to TRBJ2-7, with D tentatively TRBD1 (6 bases). V lost 3 bases to trimming and J lost 3 bases, with 12 bases between them. The CDR3 has 14 amino acids. CDR1 is SGHAT, CDR2 FQNNGV, per germline. The CDR3 is CASSFGTYYYEQYF. Written as DNA, the CDR3 is TGTGCCAGCAGCTTCGGGACATATTACTACGAGCAGTACTTC.

CDR3 in amino acids: CASSQDGTANGYTF. As DNA, the CDR3 is TGTGCCAGCAGCCAAGACGGGACAGCTAATGGCTACACCTTC. The J gene is TRBJ1-2, the V gene TRBV4-2; 7 bases line up with TRBD1. The V and J ends lost 0 bases and 6 bases, in that order; junction bases with no gene match: 4. The CDR3 spans 14 residues. CDR1 and CDR2 (germline): LGHNA, YNFKEQ.

As to this clonotype: A junction end diverges from the germline sequence, so it may reflect a read error. The chain recombines TRBV11-2 with TRBJ2-3; 11 bases agree with TRBD2. There are 15 residues in the CDR3. CDR1 SGHAT and CDR2 FQNNGV come from the germline V gene. The CDR3 is CAGSLSTSGGLDHYF. The DNA of the CDR3 is TGTGCCGGCAGCTTGAGTACTAGCGGGGGCCTTGATCACTATTTT.

The chain recombines TRBV11-1 with TRBJ2-5; weak D call: TRBD2 (5 bases). The CDR3 contains 15 residues. V was cut by 3 bases and J by 3 bases, with 14 bases left in between. Germline CDR1 is SGHAT and CDR2 is FQDESV (reference sequence). CDR3 amino acids: CASSFSARIEETQYF. CDR3 in DNA: TGTGCCAGCAGCTTTAGCGCCCGTATAGAAGAGACCCAGTACTTC.

This clonotype has just one count. The chain links TRBV4-2 to TRBJ2-7; D is unresolved. The CDR3 extends over 13 amino acids. Trimming left V 3 bases short and J 5 bases short, with 11 bases between. Looked up from germline, CDR1 is LGHNA and CDR2 is YNFKEQ. The CDR3 coding sequence is TGTGCCAGCAGCCACATACGGAGCGACGAGCAGTACTTC. Translating it yields CASSHIRSDEQYF.

This clonotype has a handful of counts. J is TRBJ2-3 and V is TRBV20-1, with TRBD1 as a possible D gene (6 bases). Germline CDR1 is DFQATT and CDR2 is SNEGSKA (reference sequence). With 5 bases removed from V and 2 bases from J, the gap between germline ends came to 14 bases. This CDR3 contains 14 residues. For the CDR3, the DNA is TGCAGTGCTCACTACAGGGACGCCACAGATACGCAGTATTTT. Protein sequence: CSAHYRDATDTQYF.

The V gene is TRBV10-3, the J gene TRBJ1-6; a possible D gene is TRBD1 (6 bases). CDR1 is ENHRY, CDR2 SYGVKD, per germline. This CDR3 is 13 amino acids long. Trimming took 3 bases from V and 15 from J, leaving 15 bases between them. The CDR3 DNA reads as TGTGCCATCAGTGACGAACAGGGTATTCTCCTCCACTTT. Residues: CAISDEQGILLHF.